This T cell receptor beta chain derives from a study of blood T cell repertoires in COVID-19. The overall study: From the United States, Italy and Spain came samples of acute and convalescent COVID-19. Sample material is recorded as cDNA or gDNA derived from T cells, B-cell-depleted T cells, or PBMCs.

This clone showed up just once. One Seattle source followed patients from active infection through their disease course. Authors' methods: Reference gene primers were amplified, and this amplification served to estimate nucleated cell counts. TCRdb keeps only in-frame clones here, not all; method: immunoSEQ multiplex PCR. The V and J calls and the clone size are those of that table, but D and trimming were determined from the DNA. The sample lists about 270,000 clones, roughly nine tenths occurring once. The clonotype comes from a woman aged 25 to 39 with COVID-19, enrolled during active disease. The sequenced material came from peripheral blood.

This chain's CDR3 is CASSQYRSRRADTQYF. In nucleotides, the CDR3 is TGTGCCAGCAGCCAGTACAGGTCCCGCCGAGCAGATACGCAGTATTTT. The gene calls are TRBV3-1 (or the pseudogene TRBV3-2) and TRBJ2-3, with a weak D call TRBD1 (5 bases). This CDR3 is 16 amino acids long. Germline loops: CDR1 LGHDT, CDR2 YNNKEL (reference sequence). The V end was cut by 3 bases, the J end by 4 bases, with 17 bases between.